The 5 T cell receptor beta chains presented below share a single source sample, sequenced in a study of read filtering for tumor transcriptome and immune sequencing. Molecular barcoded adaptors covering alpha/delta and beta/gamma chains were used on roughly 400 ng RNA. TCRdb called the reads again in MiXCR, with one record for every CDR3 protein. The sample lists 25,000 to 35,000 distinct CDR3 sequences, about a fifth occurring once. Material for sequencing was a population of CD138-negative cells sorted from bone marrow. The receptors originated from a donor over 35 with multiple myeloma.

The J gene is TRBJ2-6, the V gene TRBV28; D possibly corresponds to TRBD2 (5 bases). The germline gives CDR1 MDHEN, CDR2 SYDVKM. The CDR3 is made up of 17 amino acids. Trimming took off 5 bases at V and 2 bases at J, with 16 bases between the two ends. The CDR3 reads CASSQGSPWAGANVLTF. CDR3 bases: TGTGCCAGCAGTCAAGGGAGTCCCTGGGCTGGGGCCAACGTCCTGACTTTC.

Ten or more counts support this clonotype. This chain uses TRBV12-3 or TRBV12-4 with TRBJ2-1, with 7 nucleotides matching TRBD1. Unmatched junction bases numbered 13, after V lost 6 bases and J lost 5 bases. CDR3 length equals 16 residues. CDR3 nucleotides: TGTGCCAGCAGGCTAGATCAGGGGGTAAGGGACAATGAGCAGTTCTTC. Translated, it gives CASRLDQGVRDNEQFF.

This clonotype was seen at least ten times. This chain uses TRBV28 with TRBJ1-1; D might be TRBD1 (5 bases). The CDR3 is 11 residues long. Looked up from germline, CDR1 is MDHEN and CDR2 is SYDVKM. Trimming left V 6 bases short and J 8 bases short, with 10 bases between. CDR3 residues: CASSRDAEAFF. CDR3 nucleotide sequence: TGTGCCAGCAGCAGGGACGCAGAAGCTTTCTTT.

This clonotype was detected many times. The chain employs TRBV10-1 and TRBJ2-1; a possible D gene is TRBD2 (6 bases). In germline, CDR1 is WNHNN, CDR2 SYGVQD (reference sequence). V was shortened by 5 bases and J by 10 bases, with 21 bases between the two germline ends. CDR3 length equals 15 residues. Here the CDR3 reads CASSLTGLSLGEQFF. In DNA form, the CDR3 reads TGCGCCAGCAGTCTGACGGGACTTTCTTTGGGCGAGCAGTTCTTC.

This clonotype was observed many times. The chain uses TRBV11-1 and TRBJ2-3; D call uncertain. The V and J ends lost 6 bases and 2 bases respectively, with 12 bases between them. The CDR3 consists of 14 residues. Germline values: CDR1 SGHAT, CDR2 FQDESV (reference sequence). CDR3 coding DNA: TGTGCCAGCAGACACAAATCGCTCACAGATACGCAGTATTTT. Protein sequence: CASRHKSLTDTQYF. Combining the CDR3 with reference TRBV11-1 and TRBJ2-3 gives the whole variable domain EAEVAQSPRYKITEKSQAVAFWCDPISGHATLYWYRQILGQGPELLVQFQDESVVDDSQLPKDRFSAERLKGVDSTLKIQPAELGDSAMYLCASRHKSLTDTQYFGPGTRLTVL.